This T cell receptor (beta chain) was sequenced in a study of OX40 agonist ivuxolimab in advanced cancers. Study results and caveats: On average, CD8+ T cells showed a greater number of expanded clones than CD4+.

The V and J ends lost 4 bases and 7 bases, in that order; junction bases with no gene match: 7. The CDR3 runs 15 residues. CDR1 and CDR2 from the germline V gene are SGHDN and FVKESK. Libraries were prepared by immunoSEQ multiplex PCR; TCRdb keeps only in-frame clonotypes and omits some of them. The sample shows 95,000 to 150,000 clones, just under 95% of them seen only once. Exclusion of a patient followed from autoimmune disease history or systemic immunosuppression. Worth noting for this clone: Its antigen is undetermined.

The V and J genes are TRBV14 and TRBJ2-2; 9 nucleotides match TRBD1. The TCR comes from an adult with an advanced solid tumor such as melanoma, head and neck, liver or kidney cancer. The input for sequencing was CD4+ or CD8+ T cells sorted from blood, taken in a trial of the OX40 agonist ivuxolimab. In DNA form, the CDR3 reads TGTGCCAGCAGCCCGGGACAGGGCTTTAGCGGGGAGCTGTTTTTT. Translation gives CASSPGQGFSGELFF.